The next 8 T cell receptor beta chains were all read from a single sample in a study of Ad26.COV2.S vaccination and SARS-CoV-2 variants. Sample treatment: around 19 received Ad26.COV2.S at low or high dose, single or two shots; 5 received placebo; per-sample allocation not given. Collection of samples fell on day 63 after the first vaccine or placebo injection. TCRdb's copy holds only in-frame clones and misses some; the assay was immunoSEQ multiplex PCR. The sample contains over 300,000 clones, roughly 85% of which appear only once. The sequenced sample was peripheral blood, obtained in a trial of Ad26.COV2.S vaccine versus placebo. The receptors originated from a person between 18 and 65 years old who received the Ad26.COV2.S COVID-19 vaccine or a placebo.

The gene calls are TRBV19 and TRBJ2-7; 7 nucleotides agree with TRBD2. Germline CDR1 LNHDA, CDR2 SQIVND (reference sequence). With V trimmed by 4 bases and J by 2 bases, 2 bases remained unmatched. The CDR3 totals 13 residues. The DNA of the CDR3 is TGTGCCAGTAGTAGAGGACTAGCCTACGAGCAGTACTTC. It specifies CASSRGLAYEQYF.

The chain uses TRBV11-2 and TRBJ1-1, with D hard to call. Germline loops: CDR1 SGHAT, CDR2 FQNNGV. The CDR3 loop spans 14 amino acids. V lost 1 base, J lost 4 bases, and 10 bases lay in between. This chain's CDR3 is CASSLGRRGTEAFF. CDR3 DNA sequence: TGTGCCAGCAGCTTAGGCCGTCGGGGCACTGAAGCTTTCTTT.

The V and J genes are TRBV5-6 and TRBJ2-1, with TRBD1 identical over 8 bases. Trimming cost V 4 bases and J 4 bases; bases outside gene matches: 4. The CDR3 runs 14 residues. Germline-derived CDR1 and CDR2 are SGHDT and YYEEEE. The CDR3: CASSLGDRYNEQFF. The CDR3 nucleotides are TGTGCCAGCAGCCTAGGGGACAGGTACAATGAGCAGTTCTTC.

The CDR3 bases are TGTGCCAGCAGCTTACACTCCGGAACCTACAATGAGCAGTTCTTC. Translating it yields CASSLHSGTYNEQFF. This chain connects TRBV7-9 to TRBJ2-1, with D hard to call. The CDR3 totals 15 residues. Trimming removed 2 bases from V and 2 bases from J, with 10 bases in between. Germline V lookup: CDR1 SEHNR, CDR2 FQNEAQ (reference sequence).

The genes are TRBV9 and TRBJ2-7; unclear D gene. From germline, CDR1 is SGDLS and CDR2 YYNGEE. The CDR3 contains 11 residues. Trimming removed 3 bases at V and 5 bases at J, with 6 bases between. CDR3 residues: CASSAPDEQYF. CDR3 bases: TGTGCCAGCAGCGCCCCCGACGAGCAGTACTTC.

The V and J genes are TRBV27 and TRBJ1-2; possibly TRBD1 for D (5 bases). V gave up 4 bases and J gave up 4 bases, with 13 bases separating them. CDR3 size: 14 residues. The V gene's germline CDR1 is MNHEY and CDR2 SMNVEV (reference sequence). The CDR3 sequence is CASSYTGGSYGYTF. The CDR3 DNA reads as TGTGCCAGCAGTTACACAGGCGGTTCCTATGGCTACACCTTC.

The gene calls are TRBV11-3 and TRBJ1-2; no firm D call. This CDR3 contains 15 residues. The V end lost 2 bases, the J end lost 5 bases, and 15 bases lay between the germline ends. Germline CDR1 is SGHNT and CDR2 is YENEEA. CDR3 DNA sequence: TGTGCCAGCAGCTTATCCTCTACCCAGAATTATGGCTACACCTTC. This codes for CASSLSSTQNYGYTF.

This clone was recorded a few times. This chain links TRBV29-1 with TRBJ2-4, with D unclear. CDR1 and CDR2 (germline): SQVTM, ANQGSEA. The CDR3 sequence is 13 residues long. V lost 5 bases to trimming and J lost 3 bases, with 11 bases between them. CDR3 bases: TGCAGCGTTTGCAGGTTTGACAAAAACATTCAGTACTTC. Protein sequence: CSVCRFDKNIQYF.